This T cell receptor beta chain emerged from a study of blood T cell repertoires in COVID-19. About the study: Sites in the United States, Italy and Spain provided acute and convalescent COVID-19 samples. Sources were T cells, B-cell-depleted T cells, or PBMCs; the material itself was cDNA or gDNA.

This clone was detected only a few times. CDR1 and CDR2 (germline): KGHSH, LQKENI. V shed 2 bases and J shed 7 bases, with 11 bases lying between them. The CDR3 covers 14 residues. Per the authors' pipeline: Reference gene primer amplification gave nucleated cell count estimates. Method: immunoSEQ multiplex PCR; TCRdb's copy keeps in-frame clones and lacks some. From that table come the V and J calls and clone size; the DNA was used to work out D and trimming. The table has more than 250,000 clones, roughly 90% seen once. The sample was peripheral blood. This receptor was identified in a human donor in a cohort sampled during active COVID-19. The chain employs TRBV18 and TRBJ1-4; no firm D call. This CDR3 reads CASSPGSESEKLFF. CDR3 nucleotides: TGTGCCAGCTCACCAGGATCGGAGAGTGAAAAACTGTTTTTT.